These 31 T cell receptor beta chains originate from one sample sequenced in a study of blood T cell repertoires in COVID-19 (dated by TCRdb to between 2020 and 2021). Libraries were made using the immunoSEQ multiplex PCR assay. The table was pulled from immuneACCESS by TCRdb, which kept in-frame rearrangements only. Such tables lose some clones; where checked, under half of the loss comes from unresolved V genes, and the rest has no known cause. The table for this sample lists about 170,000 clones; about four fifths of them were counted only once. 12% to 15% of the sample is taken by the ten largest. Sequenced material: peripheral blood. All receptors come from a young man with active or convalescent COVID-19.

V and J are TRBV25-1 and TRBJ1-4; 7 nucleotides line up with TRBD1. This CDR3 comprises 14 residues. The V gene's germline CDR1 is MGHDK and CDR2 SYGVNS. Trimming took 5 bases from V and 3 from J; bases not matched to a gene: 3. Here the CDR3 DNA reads TGTGCCAGCAGTTATACAGGGGCTAATGAAAAACTGTTTTTT. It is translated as CASSYTGANEKLFF. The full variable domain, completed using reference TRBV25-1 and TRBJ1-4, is EADIYQTPRYLVIGTGKKITLECSQTMGHDKMYWYQQDPGMELHLIHYSYGVNSTEKGDLSSESTVSRIRTEHFPLTLESARPSHTSQYLCASSYTGANEKLFFGSGTQLSVL.

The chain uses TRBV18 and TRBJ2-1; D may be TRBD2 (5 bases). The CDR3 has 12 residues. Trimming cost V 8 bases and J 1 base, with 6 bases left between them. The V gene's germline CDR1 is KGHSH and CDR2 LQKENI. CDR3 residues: CASRGSYNEQFF. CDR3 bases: TGTGCCAGCCGAGGGTCCTACAATGAGCAGTTCTTC.

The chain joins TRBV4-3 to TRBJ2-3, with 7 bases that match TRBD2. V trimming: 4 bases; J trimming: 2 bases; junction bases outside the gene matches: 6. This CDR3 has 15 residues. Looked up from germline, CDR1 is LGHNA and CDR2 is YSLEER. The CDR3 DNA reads TGCGCCAGCAGCCCTATAGCGGGTCTCACAGATACGCAGTATTTT. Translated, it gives CASSPIAGLTDTQYF.

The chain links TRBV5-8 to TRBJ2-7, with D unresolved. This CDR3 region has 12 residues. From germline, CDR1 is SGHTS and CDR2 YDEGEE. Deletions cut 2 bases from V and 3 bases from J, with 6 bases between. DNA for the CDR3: TGTGCCAGCAGCTTCCGCAGCTACGAGCAGTACTTC. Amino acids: CASSFRSYEQYF.

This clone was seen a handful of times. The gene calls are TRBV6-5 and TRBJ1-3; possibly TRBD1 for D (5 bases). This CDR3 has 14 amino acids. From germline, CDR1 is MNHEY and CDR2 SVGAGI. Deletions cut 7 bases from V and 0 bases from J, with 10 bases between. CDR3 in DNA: TGTGCCAGCACCCGACAGCTCTCTGGAAACACCATATATTTT. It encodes CASTRQLSGNTIYF.

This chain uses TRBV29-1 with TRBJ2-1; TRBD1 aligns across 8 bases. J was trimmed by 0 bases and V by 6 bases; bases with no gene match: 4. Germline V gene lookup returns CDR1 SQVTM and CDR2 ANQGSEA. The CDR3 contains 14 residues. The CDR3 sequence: CSVGGQDSYNEQFF. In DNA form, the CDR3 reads TGCAGCGTGGGGGGACAGGACTCCTACAATGAGCAGTTCTTC.

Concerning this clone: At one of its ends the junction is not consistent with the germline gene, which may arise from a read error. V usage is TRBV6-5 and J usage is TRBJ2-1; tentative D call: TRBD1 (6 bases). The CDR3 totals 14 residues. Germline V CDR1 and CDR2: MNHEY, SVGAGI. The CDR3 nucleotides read TGTGCCAGCACTTACATCAGGGGTTCCGATGAGCAGTTCTTC. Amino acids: CASTYIRGSDEQFF.

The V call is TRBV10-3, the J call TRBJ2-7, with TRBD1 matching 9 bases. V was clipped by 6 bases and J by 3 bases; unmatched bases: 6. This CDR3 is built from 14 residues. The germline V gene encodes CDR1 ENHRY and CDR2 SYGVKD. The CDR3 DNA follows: TGTGCCATCAGCCCCGGGACAGGGAGCTACGAGCAGTACTTC. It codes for CAISPGTGSYEQYF.

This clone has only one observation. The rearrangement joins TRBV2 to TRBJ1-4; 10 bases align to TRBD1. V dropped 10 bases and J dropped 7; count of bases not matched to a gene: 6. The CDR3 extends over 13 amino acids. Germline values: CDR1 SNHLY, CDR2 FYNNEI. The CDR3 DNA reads TGTGCCACGAACCGGGACAGGGGTGAAAAACTGTTTTTT. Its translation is CATNRDRGEKLFF. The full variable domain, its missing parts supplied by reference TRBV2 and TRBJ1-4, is EPEVTQTPSHQVTQMGQEVILRCVPISNHLYFYWYRQILGQKVEFLVSFYNNEISEKSEIFDDQFSVERPDGSNFTLKIRSTKLEDSAMYFCATNRDRGEKLFFGSGTQLSVL.

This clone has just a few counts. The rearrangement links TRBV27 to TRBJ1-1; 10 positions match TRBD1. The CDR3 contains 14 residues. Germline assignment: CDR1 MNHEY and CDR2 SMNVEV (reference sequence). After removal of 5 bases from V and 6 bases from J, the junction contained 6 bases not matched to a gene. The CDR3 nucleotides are TGTGCCAGCAGTCTTCGGGACAGGGGCCCTGAAGCTTTCTTT. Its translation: CASSLRDRGPEAFF.

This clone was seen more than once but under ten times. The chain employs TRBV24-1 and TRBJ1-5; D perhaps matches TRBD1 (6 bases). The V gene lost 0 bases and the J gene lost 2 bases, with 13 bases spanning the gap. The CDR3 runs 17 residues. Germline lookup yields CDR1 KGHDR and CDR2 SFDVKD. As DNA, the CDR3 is TGTGCCACCAGTGATTTGGGCAGGGGAAGAGGCAATCAGCCCCAGCATTTT. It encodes CATSDLGRGRGNQPQHF.

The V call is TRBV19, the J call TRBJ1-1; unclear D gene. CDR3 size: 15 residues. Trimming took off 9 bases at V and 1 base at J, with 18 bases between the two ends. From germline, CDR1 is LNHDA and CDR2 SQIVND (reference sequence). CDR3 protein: CASQYGGAGNTEAFF. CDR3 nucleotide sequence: TGTGCCAGCCAGTACGGAGGTGCAGGGAACACTGAAGCTTTCTTT.

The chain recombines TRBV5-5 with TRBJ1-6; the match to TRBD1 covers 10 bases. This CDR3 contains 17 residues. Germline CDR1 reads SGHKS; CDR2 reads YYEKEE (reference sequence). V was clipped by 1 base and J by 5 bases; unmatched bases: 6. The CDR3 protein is CASSLYAGTGDNSPLHF. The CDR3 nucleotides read TGTGCCAGCAGCTTGTATGCCGGGACAGGGGATAATTCACCCCTCCACTTT.

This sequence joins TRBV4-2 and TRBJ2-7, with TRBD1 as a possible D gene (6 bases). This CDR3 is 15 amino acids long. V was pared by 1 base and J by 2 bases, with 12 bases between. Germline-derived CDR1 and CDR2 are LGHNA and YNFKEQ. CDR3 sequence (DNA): TGTGCCAGCAGCCAAGGTGGGGGCCGCCCCTACGAGCAGTACTTC. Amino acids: CASSQGGGRPYEQYF.

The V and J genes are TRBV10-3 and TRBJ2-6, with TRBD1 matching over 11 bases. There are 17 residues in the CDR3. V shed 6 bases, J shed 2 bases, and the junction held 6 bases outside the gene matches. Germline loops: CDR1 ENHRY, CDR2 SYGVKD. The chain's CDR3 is CAIRMGQGGAGANVLTF. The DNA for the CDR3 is TGTGCCATCAGGATGGGACAGGGGGGCGCTGGGGCCAACGTCCTGACTTTC.

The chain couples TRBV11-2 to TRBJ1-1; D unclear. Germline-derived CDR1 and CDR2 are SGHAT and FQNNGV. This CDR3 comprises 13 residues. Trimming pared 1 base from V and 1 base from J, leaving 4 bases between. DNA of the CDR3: TGTGCCAGCAGCTTAGGGCAGAACACTGAAGCTTTCTTT. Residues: CASSLGQNTEAFF.

The CDR3 loop is CASSMRRGRGEQFF. The CDR3, as DNA: TGTGCCAGTAGTATGAGGCGGGGTAGGGGTGAGCAGTTCTTC. The J gene is TRBJ2-1, the V gene TRBV19; D possibly corresponds to TRBD2 (6 bases). This CDR3 region has 14 residues. Germline V gene data show CDR1 as LNHDA and CDR2 as SQIVND (reference sequence). The V end lost 3 bases, the J end lost 9 bases, and 15 bases lay between the germline ends.

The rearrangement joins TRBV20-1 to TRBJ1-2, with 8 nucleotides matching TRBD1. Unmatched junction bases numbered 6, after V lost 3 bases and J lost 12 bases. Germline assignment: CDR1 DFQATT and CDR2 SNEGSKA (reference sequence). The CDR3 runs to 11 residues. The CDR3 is CSASPRTGNTF. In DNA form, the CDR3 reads TGCAGTGCTAGCCCCAGGACAGGGAACACCTTC.

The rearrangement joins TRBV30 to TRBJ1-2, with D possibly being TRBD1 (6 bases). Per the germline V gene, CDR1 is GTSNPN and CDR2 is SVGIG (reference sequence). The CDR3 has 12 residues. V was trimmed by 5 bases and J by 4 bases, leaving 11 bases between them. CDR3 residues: CAWSGTPYGYTF. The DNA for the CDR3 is TGTGCCTGGTCCGGGACACCCTATGGCTACACCTTC.

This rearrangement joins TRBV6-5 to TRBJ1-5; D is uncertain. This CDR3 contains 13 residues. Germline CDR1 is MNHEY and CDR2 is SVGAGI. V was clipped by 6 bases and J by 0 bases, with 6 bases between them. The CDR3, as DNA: TGTGCCAGCAGCCTTAATAGCAATCAGCCCCAGCATTTT. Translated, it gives CASSLNSNQPQHF.

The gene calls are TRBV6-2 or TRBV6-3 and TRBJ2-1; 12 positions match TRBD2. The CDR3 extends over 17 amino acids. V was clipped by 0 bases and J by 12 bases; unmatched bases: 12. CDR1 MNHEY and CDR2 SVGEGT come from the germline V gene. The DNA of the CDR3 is TGTGCCAGCAGTTACTCCCAATTGCCGGGACTAGCGGGCCCGCAGTTCTTC. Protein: CASSYSQLPGLAGPQFF.

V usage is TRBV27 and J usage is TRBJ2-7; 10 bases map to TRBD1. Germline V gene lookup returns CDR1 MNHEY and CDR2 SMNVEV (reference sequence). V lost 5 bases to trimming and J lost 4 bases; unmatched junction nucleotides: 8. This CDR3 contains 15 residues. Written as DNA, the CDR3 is TGTGCCAGCAGTGGGTGGGACAGGGGATTTTACGAGCAGTACTTC. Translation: CASSGWDRGFYEQYF.

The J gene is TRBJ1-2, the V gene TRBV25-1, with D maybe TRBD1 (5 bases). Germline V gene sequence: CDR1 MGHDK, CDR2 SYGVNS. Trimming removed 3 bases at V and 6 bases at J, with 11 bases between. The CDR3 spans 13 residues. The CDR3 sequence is CASSDRQYDGYTF. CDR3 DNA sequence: TGTGCCAGCAGTGATCGACAGTATGATGGCTACACCTTC.

Here the CDR3 DNA reads TGTGCCAGCAGCTCGATCAGCGGGACGAATGAGCAGTTCTTC. This sequence encodes CASSSISGTNEQFF. This chain links TRBV7-6 with TRBJ2-1; TRBD2 agrees at 7 bases. The ends lost 4 bases at V and 7 bases at J; junction bases unmatched: 7. Germline assignment: CDR1 SGHVS and CDR2 FNYEAQ. This CDR3 region has 14 residues.

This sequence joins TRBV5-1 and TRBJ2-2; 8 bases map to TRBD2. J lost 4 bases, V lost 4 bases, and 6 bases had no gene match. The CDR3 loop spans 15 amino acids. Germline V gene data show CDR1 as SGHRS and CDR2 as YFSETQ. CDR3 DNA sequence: TGCGCCAGCAGCGGCGGGGGGCTCGTCACCGGGGAGCTGTTTTTT. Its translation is CASSGGGLVTGELFF.

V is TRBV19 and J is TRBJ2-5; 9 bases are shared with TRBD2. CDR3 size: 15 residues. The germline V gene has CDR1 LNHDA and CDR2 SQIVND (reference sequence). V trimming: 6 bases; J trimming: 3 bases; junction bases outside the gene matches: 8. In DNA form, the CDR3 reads TGTGCCAGTAGATGGGCGGGGGGGCATGAAGAGACCCAGTACTTC. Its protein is CASRWAGGHEETQYF.

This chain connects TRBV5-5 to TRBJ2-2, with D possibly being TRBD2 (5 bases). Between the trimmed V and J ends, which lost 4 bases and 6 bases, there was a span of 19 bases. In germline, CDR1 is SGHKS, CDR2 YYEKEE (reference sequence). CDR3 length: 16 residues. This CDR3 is CASSLLPGNRAGELFF. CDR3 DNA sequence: TGTGCCAGCAGCCTACTACCGGGGAACAGAGCCGGGGAGCTGTTTTTT.

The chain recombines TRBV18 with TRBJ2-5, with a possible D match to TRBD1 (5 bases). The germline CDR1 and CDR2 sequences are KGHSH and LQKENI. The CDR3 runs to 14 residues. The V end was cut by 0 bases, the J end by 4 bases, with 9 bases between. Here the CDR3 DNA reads TGTGCCAGCTCACCACCGACAGACACAGAGACCCAGTACTTC. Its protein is CASSPPTDTETQYF.

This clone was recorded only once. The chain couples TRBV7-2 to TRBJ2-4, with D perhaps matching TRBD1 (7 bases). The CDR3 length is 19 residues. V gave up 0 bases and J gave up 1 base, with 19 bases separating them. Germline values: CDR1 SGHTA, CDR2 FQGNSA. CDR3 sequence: CASSLALRGTVPAKNIQYF. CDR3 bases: TGTGCCAGCAGCTTAGCGCTCCGGGGGACAGTACCTGCCAAAAACATTCAGTACTTC.

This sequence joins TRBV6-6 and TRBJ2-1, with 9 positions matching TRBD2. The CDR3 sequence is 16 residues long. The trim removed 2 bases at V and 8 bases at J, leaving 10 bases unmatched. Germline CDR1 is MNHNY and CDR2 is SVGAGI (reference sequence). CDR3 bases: TGTGCCAGCAGTTACGAGCGGGGGGACGACAGTGATGAGCAGTTCTTC. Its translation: CASSYERGDDSDEQFF.

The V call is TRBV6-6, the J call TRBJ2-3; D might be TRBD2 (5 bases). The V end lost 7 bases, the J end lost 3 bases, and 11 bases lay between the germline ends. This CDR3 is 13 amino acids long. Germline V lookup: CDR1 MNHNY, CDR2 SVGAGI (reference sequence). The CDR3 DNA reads TGTGCCAGCAACGGGGTACGGACAGATACGCAGTATTTT. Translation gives CASNGVRTDTQYF.